This T cell receptor (beta chain) is drawn from a study of shared clonotypes between healthy human individuals. Only CD45RO-negative cells positively selected for CCR7 counted as naive CD8 cells, so terminally differentiated effector memory CD45RA+ cells were excluded. Study-wide results and caveats: The genetic and exposure-history diversity represented was limited by few donors.

TCRdb keeps only in-frame clones here, not all; method: immunoSEQ multiplex PCR. The sample lists about 700,000 clones, about 91% seen once, with approximately 25% in the top ten. This CDR3 has 17 residues. V lost 5 bases to trimming and J lost 7 bases; unmatched junction nucleotides: 15. Germline-derived CDR1 and CDR2 are SEHNR and FQNEAQ (reference sequence). As to this clone: Its antigen remains unidentified.

Sequenced: naive CD8+ T cells sorted from blood. The clonotype was recovered from a man aged 25 to 45 in good health. V usage is TRBV7-9 and J usage is TRBJ2-1; 9 nucleotides line up with TRBD1. CDR3 in DNA: TGTGCCAGCAGCCCGCTTTCCGGGACAGGGAGAGTAAATGAGCAGTTCTTC. Residues: CASSPLSGTGRVNEQFF.